This entry lists 9 T cell receptor beta chains sequenced from one sample in a study of T cells after yellow fever vaccination (dated by TCRdb to between 2017 and 2020). The treatment or condition label of this sample denotes: live attenuated yellow fever vaccine strain. Library method: 5' RACE. The sequencer listed for this sample is Illumina HiSeq 2500. Using fastp trimming at Q25 and MiXCR clonotype assembly, TCRdb reanalyzed the public sequencing data and kept in-frame beta chains. Each CDR3 protein gets just one entry, which takes the most common genes and DNA from the rows behind it. A total of hundreds of thousands of distinct CDR3 sequences appear in this sample, approximately 6% of them only once. The ten largest make up 15% of the sample. The sequencing here drew on PBMCs, taken 5 days after the yellow fever booster vaccination. The source is a young man who received the YFV17D yellow fever vaccine.

This clonotype was seen more than once but under ten times. The V call is TRBV7-2, the J call TRBJ2-5, with 7 bases that match TRBD2. This CDR3 region has 15 residues. With V trimmed by 1 base and J by 4 bases, 6 bases remained unmatched. The V gene's germline CDR1 is SGHTA and CDR2 FQGNSA. The CDR3 coding sequence is TGTGCCAGCAGCTTAGTGCGGGAGAGGACAGAGACCCAGTACTTC. Protein: CASSLVRERTETQYF.

CDR3 in amino acids: CSARALSNTGELFF. CDR3 bases: TGCAGTGCTAGAGCCCTTTCGAACACCGGGGAGCTGTTTTTT. V usage is TRBV20-1 and J usage is TRBJ2-2; D unresolved. Germline V gene data show CDR1 as DFQATT and CDR2 as SNEGSKA (reference sequence). V dropped 1 base and J dropped 0 bases, with 6 bases sitting between them. The CDR3 consists of 14 residues.

This clonotype was recorded at least ten times. The chain carries TRBV7-9 and TRBJ1-4, with D perhaps matching TRBD1 (5 bases). Trimming cost V 4 bases and J 7 bases, with 13 bases left between them. The CDR3 has 14 amino acids. CDR1 is SEHNR and CDR2 is FQNEAQ in the germline V gene (reference sequence). The CDR3 DNA reads TGTGCCAGCAGCTCGGGGGTGAGCGGTGAAAAACTGTTTTTT. Translation: CASSSGVSGEKLFF.

This clonotype was recorded a few times. The J gene is TRBJ2-7, the V gene TRBV10-3; the D call may be TRBD1 or TRBD2 (5 bases each). This CDR3 is 13 amino acids long. CDR1 ENHRY and CDR2 SYGVKD come from the germline V gene. Trimming took off 6 bases at V and 3 bases at J, with 12 bases between the two ends. CDR3 residues: CAISRDLNYEQYF. DNA of the CDR3: TGTGCCATCAGCCGGGACCTGAACTACGAGCAGTACTTC.

V gene TRBV7-9 combines with J gene TRBJ2-7; D unresolved. Trimming removed 1 base at V and 0 bases at J, with 7 bases between. Germline V lookup: CDR1 SEHNR, CDR2 FQNEAQ (reference sequence). This CDR3 has 14 amino acids. As DNA, the CDR3 is TGTGCCAGCAGCTTAGAATCCTTCTCCTACGAGCAGTACTTC. Translation gives CASSLESFSYEQYF.

This clonotype was seen a handful of times. The V call is TRBV29-1, the J call TRBJ2-7; D remains unclear. With 4 bases removed from V and 3 bases from J, the gap between germline ends came to 7 bases. Germline CDR1 reads SQVTM; CDR2 reads ANQGSEA. The CDR3 is 11 amino acids. This chain's CDR3 is CSVAYSYEQYF. The CDR3 bases are TGCAGCGTTGCCTACAGCTACGAGCAGTACTTC.

This clonotype was counted a few times. This rearrangement joins TRBV12-3 or TRBV12-4 to TRBJ1-2; 8 bases match TRBD1. Trimming removed 7 bases from V and 5 bases from J; junction bases left unmatched: 9. The CDR3 is 14 residues long. The CDR3 protein is CASTIGQGAYGYTF. CDR3 nucleotides: TGTGCCAGCACAATAGGACAGGGAGCTTATGGCTACACCTTC.

This clonotype was detected a few times. This chain uses TRBV6-6 with TRBJ2-2; D may be TRBD1 or TRBD2 (5 bases each). CDR1 MNHNY and CDR2 SVGAGI come from the germline V gene (reference sequence). V lost 2 bases and J lost 6, with 7 bases in between. This CDR3 region has 13 residues. CDR3 in amino acids: CASSYRGAGELFF. The DNA for the CDR3 is TGTGCCAGCAGTTACAGAGGGGCCGGGGAGCTGTTTTTT.

This clonotype occurred many times. This sequence joins TRBV5-5 and TRBJ2-1; 7 positions agree with TRBD2. The germline gives CDR1 SGHKS, CDR2 YYEKEE (reference sequence). The junction had 5 bases not matched to a gene; V was cut back by 5 bases and J by 9 bases. The CDR3 has 12 amino acids. CDR3 sequence reads: CASRLVAGEQFF. Here the CDR3 DNA reads TGTGCCAGCAGACTGGTAGCGGGTGAGCAGTTCTTC. The full variable domain, completed using reference TRBV5-5 and TRBJ2-1, is DAGVTQSPTHLIKTRGQQVTLRCSPISGHKSVSWYQQVLGQGPQFIFQYYEKEERGRGNFPDRFSARQFPNYSSELNVNALLLGDSALYLCASRLVAGEQFFGPGTRLTVL.